A single sample is the source of the 17 T cell receptor beta chains below, sequenced in a study of blood T cell repertoires in COVID-19. Generated by immunoSEQ multiplex PCR, the TCRdb table keeps only in-frame clones and is missing some. There are about 270,000 clones in the sample; roughly nine tenths occur only once, and about 2.7% lies in the top ten. Source material: PBMCs or T cells enriched from blood (not recorded which). The source is a woman aged 18-29 years who had recovered from COVID-19.

The chain uses TRBV18 and TRBJ1-1, with 10 bases matching TRBD1. From germline, CDR1 is KGHSH and CDR2 LQKENI. After removal of 3 bases from V and 7 bases from J, the junction contained 14 bases not matched to a gene. This CDR3 comprises 17 residues. The CDR3 DNA reads as TGTGCCAGCTCACCGTACCGGGACAGGGGCAGGGGCAATGAAGCTTTCTTT. Its translation is CASSPYRDRGRGNEAFF.

The chain carries TRBV10-1 and TRBJ2-7, with 10 bases fitting TRBD2. Trimming cost V 5 bases and J 6 bases; bases outside gene matches: 7. Germline CDR1 is WNHNN and CDR2 is SYGVQD (reference sequence). The CDR3 is 14 residues long. The CDR3 DNA follows: TGCGCCAGCAGTCATCTAGCGGGAGCTGGCGAGCAGTACTTC. Translating it yields CASSHLAGAGEQYF.

This chain joins TRBV9 and TRBJ2-2; weak D call: TRBD1 (6 bases). V lost 8 bases to trimming and J lost 3 bases, with 14 bases between them. The CDR3 is 14 residues long. CDR1 and CDR2 from the germline V gene are SGDLS and YYNGEE. The CDR3 DNA is TGTGCCAGGGGGGCAGGGGATTACACCGGGGAGCTGTTTTTT. Amino acid sequence: CARGAGDYTGELFF.

This chain links TRBV5-5 with TRBJ1-4; unclear D gene. The CDR3 is 12 residues long. Germline CDR1 SGHKS, CDR2 YYEKEE (reference sequence). Trimming shortened V by 3 bases and J by 10 bases, and 10 bases separated the two germline ends. In DNA, the CDR3 is TGTGCCAGCAGCTGGGAGCGAGGAAAACTGTTTTTT. As protein: CASSWERGKLFF.

The chain couples TRBV11-2 to TRBJ2-5; D not certain. Trimming removed 6 bases from V and 5 bases from J, with 7 bases in between. Germline values: CDR1 SGHAT, CDR2 FQNNGV. The length of the CDR3 is 11 residues. CDR3 amino acids: CASRKAETQYF. CDR3 DNA sequence: TGTGCCAGCAGAAAAGCCGAGACCCAGTACTTC. Drawing the rest from reference TRBV11-2 and TRBJ2-5, the complete variable domain is EAGVAQSPRYKIIEKRQSVAFWCNPISGHATLYWYQQILGQGPKLLIQFQNNGVVDDSQLPKDRFSAERLKGVDSTLKIQPAKLEDSAVYLCASRKAETQYFGPGTRLLVL.

The rearrangement joins TRBV28 to TRBJ2-2, with 8 nucleotides matching TRBD1. The CDR3 consists of 15 residues. The V segment lost 5 bases and the J segment 4 bases; nucleotides outside the gene matches: 6. CDR1 is MDHEN, CDR2 SYDVKM, per germline. Here the CDR3 reads CASSHRQGRTGELFF. The CDR3 DNA follows: TGTGCCAGCAGTCACCGACAGGGGCGCACCGGGGAGCTGTTTTTT.

The rearrangement links TRBV4-3 to TRBJ1-6; D uncertain. CDR3 size: 13 residues. Looked up from germline, CDR1 is LGHNA and CDR2 is YSLEER. V shed 0 bases and J shed 9 bases, with 6 bases lying between them. CDR3 sequence (DNA): TGCGCCAGCAGCCAAGAAGGAGGTTCACCCCTCCACTTT. It is translated as CASSQEGGSPLHF.

The rearrangement uses TRBV28 and TRBJ1-2, with 9 bases aligning to TRBD1. The CDR3 contains 17 residues. Losses at the gene ends were 1 base for V and 4 bases for J; bases not matched to a gene: 10. Germline V gives CDR1 MDHEN, CDR2 SYDVKM. CDR3 region: CASSLFGQGTSAYGYTF. In nucleotides, the CDR3 is TGTGCCAGCAGTTTATTCGGACAGGGGACGTCAGCCTATGGCTACACCTTC.

A single count supports this clone. The rearrangement uses TRBV6-2 or TRBV6-3 and TRBJ2-7; 7 positions agree with TRBD2. CDR1 is MNHEY, CDR2 SVGEGT, per germline. The trim removed 0 bases at V and 1 base at J, leaving 3 bases unmatched. The CDR3 length is 15 residues. In DNA form, the CDR3 reads TGTGCCAGCAGTTACTCGCTGCGGGGGTCCTACGAGCAGTACTTC. Its protein is CASSYSLRGSYEQYF.

V gene TRBV28 combines with J gene TRBJ2-5; TRBD2 might be the D (6 bases). Germline CDR1 and CDR2: MDHEN and SYDVKM. Between the trimmed V and J ends, which lost 3 bases and 8 bases, there was a span of 13 bases. The CDR3 runs 13 residues. The CDR3 nucleotides are TGTGCCAGCAGTTTGGTAGCGGTAAGAACCCAGTACTTC. This encodes CASSLVAVRTQYF.

The J gene is TRBJ2-3, the V gene TRBV5-4, with 7 bases that match TRBD2. The CDR3 sequence is 15 residues long. Per the germline V gene, CDR1 is SGHNT and CDR2 is YYREEE (reference sequence). After removal of 0 bases from V and 5 bases from J, the junction contained 6 bases not matched to a gene. DNA of the CDR3: TGTGCCAGCAGCTTGGAGGGGAGGGCCCGAGATACGCAGTATTTT. Its protein is CASSLEGRARDTQYF.

This clone has just one count. The V gene is TRBV14, the J gene TRBJ1-1; D remains unclear. Germline assignment: CDR1 SGHDN and CDR2 FVKESK. Trimming removed 4 bases at V and 3 bases at J, with 12 bases between. The CDR3 sequence is 14 residues long. CDR3 nucleotide sequence: TGTGCCAGCAGCCGCCGCGGGCCTTACACTGAAGCTTTCTTT. Encoded protein: CASSRRGPYTEAFF. The full variable domain, rest sourced from reference TRBV14 and TRBJ1-1, is EAGVTQFPSHSVIEKGQTVTLRCDPISGHDNLYWYRRVMGKEIKFLLHFVKESKQDESGMPNNRFLAERTGGTYSTLKVQPAELEDSGVYFCASSRRGPYTEAFFGQGTRLTVV.

The chain recombines TRBV5-6 with TRBJ2-7; 7 nucleotides agree with TRBD2. Germline values: CDR1 SGHDT, CDR2 YYEEEE. With V trimmed by 2 bases and J by 1 base, 3 bases remained unmatched. This CDR3 is built from 14 residues. In DNA form, the CDR3 reads TGTGCCAGCAGCTTTACTAGCGAGTCCTACGAGCAGTACTTC. Protein product: CASSFTSESYEQYF.

This clone was seen only once. This rearrangement joins TRBV25-1 to TRBJ1-6, with a tentative D call TRBD1 (5 bases). Germline values: CDR1 MGHDK, CDR2 SYGVNS. The CDR3 has 14 amino acids. V was trimmed by 5 bases and J by 7 bases, leaving 12 bases between them. CDR3 coding DNA: TGTGCCAGCAGTAAATTACAGGCGAATTCACCCCTCCACTTT. Amino acid sequence: CASSKLQANSPLHF.

This chain links TRBV19 with TRBJ2-3; 7 positions agree with TRBD2. CDR1 is LNHDA and CDR2 is SQIVND in the germline V gene (reference sequence). The CDR3 consists of 16 residues. The J segment lost 0 bases and the V segment lost 2 bases, leaving 5 bases of the junction unmatched. Here the CDR3 reads CASSIRSGTSTDTQYF. CDR3 DNA: TGTGCCAGTAGTATAAGAAGCGGGACTAGCACAGATACGCAGTATTTT.

The chain uses TRBV19 and TRBJ1-2; maybe TRBD1 (6 bases). The CDR3 is 13 amino acids. Germline CDR1 reads LNHDA; CDR2 reads SQIVND (reference sequence). V was shortened by 4 bases and J by 6 bases, with 12 bases between the two germline ends. Written as DNA, the CDR3 is TGTGCCAGTAGTAGAGCAGGGGTGAATGGCTACACCTTC. This translates into CASSRAGVNGYTF.

The chain uses TRBV15 and TRBJ1-1; 11 nucleotides line up with TRBD1. This CDR3 spans 17 amino acids. J gave up 1 base and V 5 bases, and 9 bases lay outside the gene matches. The germline gives CDR1 LNHNV, CDR2 YYDKDF (reference sequence). CDR3 protein: CATSAVGQGASNTEAFF. The CDR3 DNA reads as TGTGCCACCAGCGCGGTCGGACAGGGGGCCTCGAACACTGAAGCTTTCTTT.